Presented here are 18 T cell receptor beta chains from one specimen sequenced in a study of neurological immune-mediated disorders. The time point here: longitudinal time-point 3. TCRdb re-called the 5' RACE reads through MiXCR, storing one row per CDR3 protein. The sample includes roughly 100,000 distinct CDR3 sequences, 11% of them seen just once. Sequencing was performed on PBMCs. These receptors all come from a female donor with HTLV-1-associated myelopathy (HAM/TSP).

This clonotype was recorded at least ten times. The gene calls are TRBV28 and TRBJ1-5, with a possible D match to TRBD1 (5 bases). V shed 1 base and J shed 4 bases, with 11 bases lying between them. Germline V gives CDR1 MDHEN, CDR2 SYDVKM. The CDR3 totals 15 residues. CDR3 protein: CASSLLGEGNQPQHF. CDR3 nucleotides: TGTGCCAGCAGTTTATTGGGGGAGGGGAATCAGCCCCAGCATTTT.

The sample holds many counts of this clonotype. The genes are TRBV20-1 and TRBJ2-1, with 12 bases aligning to TRBD2. CDR1 is DFQATT and CDR2 is SNEGSKA in the germline V gene (reference sequence). The CDR3 consists of 15 residues. Trimming took 5 bases from V and 7 from J; bases not matched to a gene: 9. CDR3 in DNA: TGCAGTGCTGCTACTAGCGGGGGGTTTATAAATGAGCAGTTCTTC. It translates to CSAATSGGFINEQFF.

The table lists this clonotype with many counts. V and J are TRBV24-1 and TRBJ2-1; 11 bases agree with TRBD2. With V trimmed by 3 bases and J by 8 bases, 8 bases remained unmatched. This CDR3 is 16 amino acids long. Germline V gene lookup returns CDR1 KGHDR and CDR2 SFDVKD. CDR3 nucleotides: TGTGCCACCAGTGATCGCCTAGCGGGGGGAATATATGAGCAGTTCTTC. Protein: CATSDRLAGGIYEQFF.

There are many counts of this clonotype. This chain connects TRBV6-5 to TRBJ2-3; 11 bases map to TRBD2. The length of the CDR3 is 16 residues. The V gene end was trimmed by 4 bases and the J gene end by 3 bases; junction bases not matched to a gene: 6. Germline V gene data show CDR1 as MNHEY and CDR2 as SVGAGI. Here the CDR3 reads CASSSIAGGPTDTQYF. The CDR3 DNA is TGTGCCAGCAGTTCAATAGCGGGGGGGCCGACAGATACGCAGTATTTT.

There are many counts of this clonotype. The V gene is TRBV20-1, the J gene TRBJ2-1; 8 bases fit TRBD2. Per germline, CDR1 DFQATT and CDR2 SNEGSKA (reference sequence). With 1 base clipped from V and 7 bases from J, the junction kept 24 bases outside the gene matches. CDR3 length equals 20 residues. Written as DNA, the CDR3 is TGCAGTGCTAGAGTACACCATCCGGGGGGGACTCCTTACAAAGGGAATGAGCAGTTCTTC. This encodes CSARVHHPGGTPYKGNEQFF.

This clonotype was observed many times. The V gene is TRBV30, the J gene TRBJ1-2; 10 nucleotides match TRBD1. Germline V gene lookup returns CDR1 GTSNPN and CDR2 SVGIG (reference sequence). This CDR3 region has 14 residues. V lost 6 bases and J lost 8; bases outside the gene matches: 12. CDR3 in DNA: TGTGCCTGTATGGGACAGGGGTCGGAGAAGGGCTACACCTTC. Protein sequence: CACMGQGSEKGYTF.

This clonotype was seen repeatedly, ten times or more. This sequence joins TRBV5-1 and TRBJ2-5, with D possibly TRBD2 on 6 matching bases. The CDR3 has 15 residues. Germline loops: CDR1 SGHRS, CDR2 YFSETQ. V lost 6 bases and J 1 base, leaving 16 bases between the germline ends. CDR3 residues: CASTLALGGQETQYF. As DNA, the CDR3 is TGCGCCAGCACCCTAGCCCTGGGGGGCCAAGAGACCCAGTACTTC.

This clonotype was detected ten times or more. This chain joins TRBV4-1 and TRBJ2-2; 7 nucleotides match TRBD2. V trimming: 3 bases; J trimming: 0 bases; junction bases outside the gene matches: 4. CDR1 and CDR2 from the germline V gene are MGHRA and YSYEKL. The CDR3 runs 16 residues. The CDR3 sequence is CASSHTSESNTGELFF. As DNA, the CDR3 is TGCGCCAGCAGCCATACTAGCGAGTCGAACACCGGGGAGCTGTTTTTT.

Many counts were recorded for this clonotype. J is TRBJ2-3 and V is TRBV10-3, with TRBD2 identical over 7 bases. Trimming removed 4 bases from V and 2 bases from J; junction bases left unmatched: 3. There are 14 residues in the CDR3. CDR1 and CDR2 from the germline V gene are ENHRY and SYGVKD. The CDR3 spells CAISAGGTTDTQYF. CDR3 DNA: TGTGCCATCAGTGCCGGGGGGACCACAGATACGCAGTATTTT.

The table lists this clonotype with many counts. The V and J genes are TRBV5-1 and TRBJ2-1; a weak D match, TRBD1 (5 bases). Trimming left V 0 bases short and J 4 bases short, with 8 bases between. CDR3 length equals 14 residues. Germline values: CDR1 SGHRS, CDR2 YFSETQ. DNA of the CDR3: TGCGCCAGCAGCTTGGGACAGACTTACAATGAGCAGTTCTTC. Translation: CASSLGQTYNEQFF.

This clonotype was found many times. The chain employs TRBV5-1 and TRBJ2-4, with 10 bases lining up with TRBD2. Per the germline V gene, CDR1 is SGHRS and CDR2 is YFSETQ. J gave up 7 bases and V 2 bases, and 9 bases lay outside the gene matches. The CDR3 spans 16 residues. The CDR3 DNA reads TGCGCCAGCAGCTTAAACCAGCGGGGGGGCGTGAACATTCAGTACTTC. Encoded protein: CASSLNQRGGVNIQYF.

This clonotype was seen ten or more times. The chain recombines TRBV2 with TRBJ2-7; 8 positions agree with TRBD1. Germline assignment: CDR1 SNHLY and CDR2 FYNNEI. CDR3 size: 14 residues. The V segment lost 6 bases and the J segment 5 bases; nucleotides outside the gene matches: 9. CDR3 coding DNA: TGTGCCAGCAGGGACAGGGAAGGGGCACACGAGCAGTACTTC. Protein product: CASRDREGAHEQYF.

This clonotype was counted many times. The gene calls are TRBV4-2 and TRBJ2-3; 10 bases map to TRBD1. V was pared by 0 bases and J by 1 base, with 1 base of the junction left unmatched. This CDR3 is built from 16 residues. Germline V gives CDR1 LGHNA, CDR2 YNFKEQ. The CDR3, as DNA: TGTGCCAGCAGCCAAGACGGACAGGGGGGCACAGATACGCAGTATTTT. This codes for CASSQDGQGGTDTQYF.

In its sample, this clonotype was seen many times. The chain has TRBV20-1 and TRBJ2-1; no definite D call. Per germline, CDR1 DFQATT and CDR2 SNEGSKA (reference sequence). The CDR3 has 14 amino acids. V shed 3 bases and J shed 0 bases, with 9 bases lying between them. CDR3 DNA: TGCAGTGCTAGCAGCCCACCCTCCTACAATGAGCAGTTCTTC. It codes for CSASSPPSYNEQFF.

The J gene is TRBJ2-1, the V gene TRBV10-3; no reliable D call. The germline V and J ends were trimmed by 2 bases and 9 bases, with 11 bases remaining between them. CDR3 length: 13 residues. In germline, CDR1 is ENHRY, CDR2 SYGVKD. The DNA of the CDR3 is TGTGCCATCAGTGAGCCGGGTAGGACTGAGCAGTTCTTC. As protein: CAISEPGRTEQFF.

This clonotype came up many times. The chain is built from TRBV7-2 and TRBJ2-3; no clear D gene. V lost 3 bases to trimming and J lost 3 bases, with 7 bases between them. The CDR3 has 13 amino acids. In germline, CDR1 is SGHTA, CDR2 FQGNSA. The DNA for the CDR3 is TGTGCCAGCAGCTTTTCAAGGACAGATACGCAGTATTTT. Protein: CASSFSRTDTQYF.

This clonotype was observed many times. The CDR3 DNA reads as TGCGCCAGCAGCTTTCGGGGCGGGGGGCACTTCCTAGCGAACAATGAGCAGTTCTTC. Its protein is CASSFRGGGHFLANNEQFF. This chain connects TRBV5-1 to TRBJ2-1, with 8 positions matching TRBD2. Germline trimming cut 2 bases from V and 5 bases from J; bases unmatched to any gene: 18. CDR3 size: 19 residues. Per the germline V gene, CDR1 is SGHRS and CDR2 is YFSETQ.

Regarding this clonotype: Here the CDR3 omits its conserved ending phenylalanine or tryptophan, so a read error is the likely source. The DNA is left out, because the CDR3 cannot be placed on it with certainty; the CDR3 is given as TCRdb lists it. The chain joins TRBV6-2 or TRBV6-3 to TRBJ2-3; the table assigns TRBD2, which was not confirmed against the DNA. The CDR3 is 16 amino acids in total, end residues counted. Germline CDR1 reads MNHEY; CDR2 reads SVGEGT. The CDR3 reads CASRRAGTVSTDTQSY.